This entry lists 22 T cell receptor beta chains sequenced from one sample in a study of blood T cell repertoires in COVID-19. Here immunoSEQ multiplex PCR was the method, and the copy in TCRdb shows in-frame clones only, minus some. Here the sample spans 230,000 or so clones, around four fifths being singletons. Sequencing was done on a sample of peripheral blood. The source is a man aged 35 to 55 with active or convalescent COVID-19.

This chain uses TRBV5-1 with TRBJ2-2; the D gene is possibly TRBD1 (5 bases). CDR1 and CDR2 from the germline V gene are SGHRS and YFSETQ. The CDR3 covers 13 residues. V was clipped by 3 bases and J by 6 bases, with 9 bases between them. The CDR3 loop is CASSSVGAGELFF. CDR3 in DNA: TGCGCCAGCAGCTCGGTAGGGGCCGGGGAGCTGTTTTTT.

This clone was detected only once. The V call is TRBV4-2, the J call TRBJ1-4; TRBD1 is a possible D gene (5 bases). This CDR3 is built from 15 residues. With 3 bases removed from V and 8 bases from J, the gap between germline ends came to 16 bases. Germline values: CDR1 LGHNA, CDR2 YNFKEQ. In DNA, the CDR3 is TGTGCCAGCAGCCATCCGGGGGGGGTTCGGGAAAAACTGTTTTTT. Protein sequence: CASSHPGGVREKLFF.

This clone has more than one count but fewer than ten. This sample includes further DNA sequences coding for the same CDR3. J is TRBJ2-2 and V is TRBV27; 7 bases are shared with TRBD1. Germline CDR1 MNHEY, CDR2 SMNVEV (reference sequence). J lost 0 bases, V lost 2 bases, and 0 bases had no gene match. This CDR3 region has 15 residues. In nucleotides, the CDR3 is TGTGCCAGCAGTTTAGGGACAGCGAACACCGGGGAGCTGTTTTTT. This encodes CASSLGTANTGELFF.

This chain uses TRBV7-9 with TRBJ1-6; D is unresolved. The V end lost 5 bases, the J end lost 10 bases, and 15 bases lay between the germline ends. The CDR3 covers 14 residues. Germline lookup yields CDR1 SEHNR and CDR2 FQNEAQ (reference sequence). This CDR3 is CASSRTGVGSPLHF. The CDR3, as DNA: TGTGCCAGCAGCCGGACGGGAGTCGGGTCACCCCTCCACTTT.

CDR3 nucleotides: TGCGCCAGCAGCTTGGCCCCCGGAGGGGTTCAGTACTTC. This encodes CASSLAPGGVQYF. The chain recombines TRBV5-1 with TRBJ2-4; a weak D match, TRBD2 (6 bases). Germline V gene sequence: CDR1 SGHRS, CDR2 YFSETQ. The CDR3 sequence is 13 residues long. V lost 0 bases to trimming and J lost 11 bases, with 12 bases between them. Full variable domain (rest looked up from reference TRBV5-1 and TRBJ2-4): KAGVTQTPRYLIKTRGQQVTLSCSPISGHRSVSWYQQTPGQGLQFLFEYFSETQRNKGNFPGRFSGRQFSNSRSEMNVSTLELGDSALYLCASSLAPGGVQYFGAGTRLSVL.

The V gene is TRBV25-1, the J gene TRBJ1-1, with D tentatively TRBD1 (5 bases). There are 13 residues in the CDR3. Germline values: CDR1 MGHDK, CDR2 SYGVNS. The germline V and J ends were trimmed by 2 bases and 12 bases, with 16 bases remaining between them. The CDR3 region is CASSEQGPGSTFF. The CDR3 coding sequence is TGTGCCAGCAGTGAACAAGGGCCAGGGTCAACTTTCTTT.

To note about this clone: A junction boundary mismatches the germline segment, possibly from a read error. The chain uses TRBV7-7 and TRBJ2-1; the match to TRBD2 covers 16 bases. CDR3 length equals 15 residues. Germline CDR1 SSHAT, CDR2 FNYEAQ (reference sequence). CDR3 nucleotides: TGTGCTAGCACCGCGGGGACTAGCGGGGGGGCCGAACAGTTCTTC. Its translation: CASTAGTSGGAEQFF.

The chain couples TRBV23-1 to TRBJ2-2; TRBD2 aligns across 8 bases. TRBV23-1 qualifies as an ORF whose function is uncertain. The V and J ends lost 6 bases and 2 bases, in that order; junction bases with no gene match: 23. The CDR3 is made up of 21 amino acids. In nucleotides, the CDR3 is TGCGCCAGCAGCCCCCTGCCCCCGGGAGGGCCCCGAATACTTAACACCGGGGAGCTGTTTTTT. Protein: CASSPLPPGGPRILNTGELFF.

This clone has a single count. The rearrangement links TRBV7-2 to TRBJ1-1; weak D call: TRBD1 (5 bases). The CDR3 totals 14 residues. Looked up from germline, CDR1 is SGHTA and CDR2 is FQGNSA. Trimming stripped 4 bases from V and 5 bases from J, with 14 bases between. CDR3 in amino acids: CASSSIPGGTEAFF. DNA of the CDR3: TGTGCCAGCAGCTCGATCCCCGGGGGAACTGAAGCTTTCTTT.

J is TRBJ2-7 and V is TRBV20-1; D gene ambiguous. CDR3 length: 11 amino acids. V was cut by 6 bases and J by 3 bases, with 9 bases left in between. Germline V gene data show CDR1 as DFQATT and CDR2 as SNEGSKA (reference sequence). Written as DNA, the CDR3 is TGCAGTGCGCCCGGTAACTACGAGCAGTACTTC. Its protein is CSAPGNYEQYF.

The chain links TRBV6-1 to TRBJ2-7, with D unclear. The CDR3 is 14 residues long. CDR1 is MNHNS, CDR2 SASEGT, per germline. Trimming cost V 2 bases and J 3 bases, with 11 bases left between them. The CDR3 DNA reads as TGTGCCAGCAGTGAACAGGCACGTCACTACGAGCAGTACTTC. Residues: CASSEQARHYEQYF.

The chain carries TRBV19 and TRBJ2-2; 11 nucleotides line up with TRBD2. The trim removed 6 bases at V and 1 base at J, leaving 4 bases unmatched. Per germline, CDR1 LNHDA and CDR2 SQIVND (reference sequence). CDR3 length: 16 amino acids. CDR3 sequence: CASRPLAGGNTGELFF. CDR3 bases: TGTGCCAGTAGACCCCTAGCGGGAGGGAACACCGGGGAGCTGTTTTTT.

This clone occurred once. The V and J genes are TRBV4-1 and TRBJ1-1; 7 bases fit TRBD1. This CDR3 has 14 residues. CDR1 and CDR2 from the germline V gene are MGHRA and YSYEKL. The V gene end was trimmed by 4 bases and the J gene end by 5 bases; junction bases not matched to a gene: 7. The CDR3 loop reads CASSLTQGYTEAFF. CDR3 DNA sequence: TGCGCCAGCAGCCTAACACAGGGGTATACTGAAGCTTTCTTT.

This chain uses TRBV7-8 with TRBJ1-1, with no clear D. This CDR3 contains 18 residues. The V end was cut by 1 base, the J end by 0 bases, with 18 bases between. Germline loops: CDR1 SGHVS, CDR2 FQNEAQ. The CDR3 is CASSLVSGTRTVNTEAFF. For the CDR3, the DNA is TGTGCCAGCAGCTTAGTGTCTGGTACCAGGACTGTGAACACTGAAGCTTTCTTT. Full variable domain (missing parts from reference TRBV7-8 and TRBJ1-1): GAGVSQSPRYKVAKRGQDVALRCDPISGHVSLFWYQQALGQGPEFLTYFQNEAQLDKSGLPSDRFFAERPEGSVSTLKIQRTQQEDSAVYLCASSLVSGTRTVNTEAFFGQGTRLTVV.

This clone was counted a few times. CDR3 amino acids: CASSLTGGITEAFF. DNA for the CDR3: TGTGCCAGCAGTTTAACAGGGGGTATAACTGAAGCTTTCTTT. V is TRBV27 and J is TRBJ1-1, with TRBD1 matching over 8 bases. V gave up 2 bases and J gave up 5 bases; unmatched junction bases: 4. Germline CDR1 MNHEY, CDR2 SMNVEV (reference sequence). The CDR3 length is 14 residues.

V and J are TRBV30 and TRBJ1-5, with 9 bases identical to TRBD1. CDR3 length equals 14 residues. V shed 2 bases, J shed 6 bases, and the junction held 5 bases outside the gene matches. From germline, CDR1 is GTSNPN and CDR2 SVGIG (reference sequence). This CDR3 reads CAWSTGQGSQPQHF. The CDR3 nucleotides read TGTGCCTGGAGTACGGGACAGGGAAGTCAGCCCCAGCATTTT.

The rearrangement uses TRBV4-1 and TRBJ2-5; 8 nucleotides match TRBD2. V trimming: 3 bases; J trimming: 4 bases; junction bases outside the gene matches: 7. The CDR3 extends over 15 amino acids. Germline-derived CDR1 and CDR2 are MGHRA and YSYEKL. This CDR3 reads CASSQRAGERETQYF. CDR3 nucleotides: TGCGCCAGCAGCCAGAGAGCGGGAGAGAGAGAGACCCAGTACTTC.

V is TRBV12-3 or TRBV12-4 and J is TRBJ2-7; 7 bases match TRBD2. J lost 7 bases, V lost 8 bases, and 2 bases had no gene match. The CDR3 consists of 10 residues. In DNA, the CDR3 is TGTGCCAGCGGGGGGGAAGAGCAGTACTTC. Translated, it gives CASGGEEQYF.

The CDR3 reads CASSQVESGGAETQYF. CDR3 in DNA: TGCGCCAGCAGCCAAGTCGAAAGCGGGGGGGCGGAGACCCAGTACTTC. The chain combines TRBV4-1 with TRBJ2-5; 10 nucleotides match TRBD2. J gave up 5 bases and V 1 base, and 7 bases lay outside the gene matches. This CDR3 has 16 residues. Germline assignment: CDR1 MGHRA and CDR2 YSYEKL.

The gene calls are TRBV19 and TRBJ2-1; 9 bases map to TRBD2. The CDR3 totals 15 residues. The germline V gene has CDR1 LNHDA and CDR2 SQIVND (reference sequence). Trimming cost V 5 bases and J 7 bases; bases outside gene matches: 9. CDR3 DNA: TGTGCCAGTAGTCCAGTAGCGGGAGTTTCTAATGAGCAGTTCTTC. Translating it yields CASSPVAGVSNEQFF.

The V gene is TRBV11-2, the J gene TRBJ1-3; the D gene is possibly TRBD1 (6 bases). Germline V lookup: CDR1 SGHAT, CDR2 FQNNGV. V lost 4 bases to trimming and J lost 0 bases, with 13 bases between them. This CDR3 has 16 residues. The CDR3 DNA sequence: TGTGCCAGCAGCTCAGGGGAGACCTACTCTGGAAACACCATATATTTT. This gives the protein CASSSGETYSGNTIYF.

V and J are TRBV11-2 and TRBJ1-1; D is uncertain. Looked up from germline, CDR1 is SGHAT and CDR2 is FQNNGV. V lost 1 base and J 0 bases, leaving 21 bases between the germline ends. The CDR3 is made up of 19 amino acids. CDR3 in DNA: TGTGCCAGCAGCTTAGTAGAATCCCACAGACCTTTGCTGAACACTGAAGCTTTCTTT. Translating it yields CASSLVESHRPLLNTEAFF.